This T cell receptor beta chain was captured in a study of blood T cell repertoires in COVID-19. Study background: Samples of COVID-19 (acute and convalescent) were obtained from the United States, Italy and Spain. From T cells, B-cell-depleted T cells, or PBMCs came the material, which was cDNA or gDNA.

Only in-frame clones appear in the TCRdb table, and some are missing; sequencing was by immunoSEQ multiplex PCR. Altogether some 52,000 clones are present, roughly 80% being singletons, with the ten largest covering around 2.5%. The TCR originated in a man in his fifties with acute or convalescent COVID-19. The sequenced material came from peripheral blood.

The CDR3 loop reads CASSTTSFETQYF. For the CDR3, the DNA is TGTGCCAGTAGTACGACTAGCTTTGAGACCCAGTACTTC. The gene calls are TRBV19 and TRBJ2-5; 7 nucleotides agree with TRBD2. The germline V gene has CDR1 LNHDA and CDR2 SQIVND (reference sequence). The CDR3 contains 13 residues. V shed 4 bases and J 5 bases; nucleotides not matched to a gene: 4.